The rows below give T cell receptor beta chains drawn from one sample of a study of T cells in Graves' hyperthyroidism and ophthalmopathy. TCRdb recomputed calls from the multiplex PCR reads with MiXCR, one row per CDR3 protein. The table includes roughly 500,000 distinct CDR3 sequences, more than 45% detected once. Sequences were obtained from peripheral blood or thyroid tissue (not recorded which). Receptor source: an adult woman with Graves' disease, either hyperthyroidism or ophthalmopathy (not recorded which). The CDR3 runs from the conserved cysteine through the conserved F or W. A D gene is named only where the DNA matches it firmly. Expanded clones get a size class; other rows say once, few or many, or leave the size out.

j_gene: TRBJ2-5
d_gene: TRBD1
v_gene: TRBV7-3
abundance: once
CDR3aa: CASSLRQGAWETQYF
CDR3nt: TGTGCCAGCAGCTTAAGACAGGGCGCTTGGGAGACCCAGTACTTC

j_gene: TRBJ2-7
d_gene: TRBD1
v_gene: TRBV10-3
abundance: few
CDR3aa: CATRGQGADEQYF
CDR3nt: TGTGCCACCCGAGGACAGGGGGCTGACGAGCAGTACTTC

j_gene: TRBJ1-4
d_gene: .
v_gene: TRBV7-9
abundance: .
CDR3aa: CASRAGEGGEKLFF
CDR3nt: TGTGCCAGCAGGGCGGGAGAGGGTGGCGAAAAACTGTTTTTT

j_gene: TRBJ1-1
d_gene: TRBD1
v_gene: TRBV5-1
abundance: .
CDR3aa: CASSLVGTVTEAFF
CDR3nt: TGCGCCAGCAGCTTGGTCGGGACAGTCACTGAAGCTTTCTTT

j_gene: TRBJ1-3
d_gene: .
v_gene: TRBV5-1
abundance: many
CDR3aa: CASSLEVSGNTIYF
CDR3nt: TGCGCCAGCAGCTTAGAAGTCTCTGGAAACACCATATATTTT

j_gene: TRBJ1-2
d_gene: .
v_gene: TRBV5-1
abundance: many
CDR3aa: CASSLVGADGYTF
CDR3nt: TGCGCCAGCAGCTTGGTAGGGGCAGATGGCTACACCTTC

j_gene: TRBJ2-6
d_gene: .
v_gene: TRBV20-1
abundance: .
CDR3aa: CSAAGYGANVLTF
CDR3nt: TGCAGTGCAGCAGGGTATGGGGCCAACGTCCTGACTTTC

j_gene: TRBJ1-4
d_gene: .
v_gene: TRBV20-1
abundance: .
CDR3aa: CSAALSATNEKLFF
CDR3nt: TGCAGTGCTGCCTTGTCCGCAACTAATGAAAAACTGTTTTTT

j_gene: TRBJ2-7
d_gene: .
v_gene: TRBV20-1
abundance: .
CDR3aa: CSATSSTWGEQYF
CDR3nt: TGCAGTGCTACTAGCTCAACCTGGGGAGAGCAGTACTTC

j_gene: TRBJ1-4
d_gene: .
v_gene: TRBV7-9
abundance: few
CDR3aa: CASRPEGTHEKLFF
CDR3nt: TGTGCCAGCAGGCCAGAAGGAACACATGAAAAACTGTTTTTT

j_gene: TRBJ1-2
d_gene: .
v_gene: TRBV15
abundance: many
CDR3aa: CATSREIGLGKGYTF
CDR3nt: TGTGCCACCAGCAGAGAGATTGGCTTGGGGAAGGGCTACACCTTC

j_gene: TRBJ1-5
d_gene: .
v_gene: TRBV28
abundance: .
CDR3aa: CASTVTDPGGVQPQHF
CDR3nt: TGTGCCAGCACCGTGACAGATCCGGGGGGTGTTCAGCCCCAGCATTTT

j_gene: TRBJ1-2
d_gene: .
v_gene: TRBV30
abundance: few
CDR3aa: CAGGGGSRETNYGYTF
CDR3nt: TGTGCCGGGGGAGGTGGCAGCCGAGAAACTAACTATGGCTACACCTTC

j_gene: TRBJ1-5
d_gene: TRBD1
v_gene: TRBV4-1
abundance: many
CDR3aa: CASSHLGGGNQPQHF
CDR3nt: TGCGCCAGCAGCCACTTAGGGGGCGGTAATCAGCCCCAGCATTTT

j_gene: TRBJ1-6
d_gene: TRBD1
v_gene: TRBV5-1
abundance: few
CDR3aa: CASSLGTGGDIYNSPLHF
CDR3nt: TGCGCCAGCAGCTTGGGCACAGGGGGTGATATATATAATTCACCCCTCCACTTT

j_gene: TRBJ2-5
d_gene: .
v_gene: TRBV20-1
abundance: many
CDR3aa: CSARDYSTDQETQYF
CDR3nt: TGCAGTGCTAGAGATTATTCGACGGATCAAGAGACCCAGTACTTC

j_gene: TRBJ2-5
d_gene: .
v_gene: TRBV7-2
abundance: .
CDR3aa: CASSLDPGAIRETQYF
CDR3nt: TGTGCCAGCAGCTTAGATCCGGGAGCTATTCGGGAGACCCAGTACTTC

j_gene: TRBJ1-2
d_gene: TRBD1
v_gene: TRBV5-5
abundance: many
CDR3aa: CASSLTGQGNYGYTF
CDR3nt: TGTGCCAGCAGCTTAACTGGACAGGGGAACTATGGCTACACCTTC

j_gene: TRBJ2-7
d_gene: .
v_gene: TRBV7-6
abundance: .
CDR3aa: CASSLDHSEQYF
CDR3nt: TGTGCCAGCAGCTTAGATCACTCCGAGCAGTACTTC

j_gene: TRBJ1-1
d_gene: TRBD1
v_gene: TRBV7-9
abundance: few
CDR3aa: CASSLYGTANTEAFF
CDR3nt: TGTGCCAGCAGCCTTTATGGGACAGCGAACACTGAAGCTTTCTTT

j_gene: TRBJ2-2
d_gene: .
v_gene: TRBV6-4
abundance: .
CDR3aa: CASSDRDTFTGELFF
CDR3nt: TGTGCCAGCAGTGACCGGGACACCTTCACCGGGGAGCTGTTTTTT

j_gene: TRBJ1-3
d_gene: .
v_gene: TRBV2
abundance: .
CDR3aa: CASSAWVGTIYF
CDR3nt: TGTGCCAGCAGTGCTTGGGTTGGCACCATATATTTT

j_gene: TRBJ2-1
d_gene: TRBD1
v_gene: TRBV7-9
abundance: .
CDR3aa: CASSSGTGSYNEQFF
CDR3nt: TGTGCCAGCAGCTCCGGGACAGGGTCCTACAATGAGCAGTTCTTC

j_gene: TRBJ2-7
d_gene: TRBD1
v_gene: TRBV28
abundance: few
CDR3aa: CASRRQGVSYEQYF
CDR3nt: TGTGCCAGCAGAAGACAGGGGGTTTCCTACGAGCAGTACTTC

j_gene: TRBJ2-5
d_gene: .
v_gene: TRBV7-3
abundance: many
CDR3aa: CASSPRVGGHQETQYF
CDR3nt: TGTGCCAGCAGTCCCCGCGTAGGGGGACACCAAGAGACCCAGTACTTC

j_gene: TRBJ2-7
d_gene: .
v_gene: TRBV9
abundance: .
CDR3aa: CASSVGSGKGSYEQYF
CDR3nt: TGTGCCAGCAGCGTAGGAAGCGGTAAGGGGTCCTACGAGCAGTACTTC

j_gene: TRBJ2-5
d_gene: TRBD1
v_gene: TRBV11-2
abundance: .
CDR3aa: CASSSTGGAGQPQYF
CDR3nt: TGTGCCAGCAGCTCGACAGGGGGCGCCGGGCAGCCCCAGTACTTC

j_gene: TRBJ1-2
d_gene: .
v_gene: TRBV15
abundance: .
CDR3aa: CATSRAGVNYGYTF
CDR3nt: TGTGCCACCAGCAGGGCCGGAGTTAACTACGGCTACACCTTC

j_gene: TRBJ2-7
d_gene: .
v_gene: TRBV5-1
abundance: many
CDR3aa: CASSENQGNEQYF
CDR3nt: TGCGCCAGCAGCGAAAACCAGGGTAACGAGCAGTACTTC

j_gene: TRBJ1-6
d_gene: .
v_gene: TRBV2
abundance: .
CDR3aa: CASSLVGRAGSPLHF
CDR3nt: TGTGCCAGCAGTTTAGTGGGCAGGGCGGGGTCACCCCTCCACTTT

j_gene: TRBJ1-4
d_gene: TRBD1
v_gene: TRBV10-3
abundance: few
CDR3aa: CAISGQGNEKLFF
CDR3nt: TGTGCCATCAGTGGACAGGGCAATGAAAAACTGTTTTTT

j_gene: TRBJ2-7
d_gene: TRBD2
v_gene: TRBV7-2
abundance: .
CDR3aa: CASSLAGTSASYEQYF
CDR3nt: TGTGCCAGCAGCTTAGCCGGGACTAGCGCTTCCTACGAGCAGTACTTC

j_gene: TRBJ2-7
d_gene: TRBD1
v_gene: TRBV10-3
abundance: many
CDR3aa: CATAQGVNEQYF
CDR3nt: TGTGCCACCGCACAGGGGGTCAACGAGCAGTACTTC

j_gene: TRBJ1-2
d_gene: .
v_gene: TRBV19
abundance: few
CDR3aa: CASSRAALNYGYTF
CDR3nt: TGTGCCAGTAGTAGGGCAGCCCTAAACTATGGCTACACCTTC

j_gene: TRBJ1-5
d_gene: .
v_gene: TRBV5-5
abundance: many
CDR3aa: CASSLAGGVGQPQHF
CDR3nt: TGTGCCAGCAGCTTGGCCGGGGGGGTGGGTCAGCCCCAGCATTTT

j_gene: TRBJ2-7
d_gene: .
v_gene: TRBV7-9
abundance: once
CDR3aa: CASSPPGAPEQYF
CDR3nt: TGTGCCAGCAGCCCCCCGGGGGCTCCCGAGCAGTACTTC

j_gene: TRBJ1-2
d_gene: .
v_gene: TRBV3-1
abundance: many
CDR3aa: CASSHEGTVYGYTF
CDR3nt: TGTGCCAGCAGCCATGAAGGTACAGTCTATGGCTACACCTTC

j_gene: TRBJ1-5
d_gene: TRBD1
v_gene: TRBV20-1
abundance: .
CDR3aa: CSALDRGSGNQPQHF
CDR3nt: TGCAGTGCTTTAGACAGGGGCTCGGGCAATCAGCCCCAGCATTTT

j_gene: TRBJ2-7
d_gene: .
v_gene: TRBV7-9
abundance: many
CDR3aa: CASRPNSFSSYEQYF
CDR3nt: TGTGCCAGCAGACCTAACTCGTTTAGCTCCTACGAGCAGTACTTC

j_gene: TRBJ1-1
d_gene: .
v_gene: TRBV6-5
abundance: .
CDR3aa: CASSYDRRAEAFF
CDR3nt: TGTGCCAGCAGTTACGACAGAAGGGCTGAAGCTTTCTTT

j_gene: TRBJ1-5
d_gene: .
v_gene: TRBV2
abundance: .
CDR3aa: CASSPNGAVDYEHF
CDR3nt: TGTGCCAGCTCCCCAAATGGCGCCGTGGACTACGAGCATTTT